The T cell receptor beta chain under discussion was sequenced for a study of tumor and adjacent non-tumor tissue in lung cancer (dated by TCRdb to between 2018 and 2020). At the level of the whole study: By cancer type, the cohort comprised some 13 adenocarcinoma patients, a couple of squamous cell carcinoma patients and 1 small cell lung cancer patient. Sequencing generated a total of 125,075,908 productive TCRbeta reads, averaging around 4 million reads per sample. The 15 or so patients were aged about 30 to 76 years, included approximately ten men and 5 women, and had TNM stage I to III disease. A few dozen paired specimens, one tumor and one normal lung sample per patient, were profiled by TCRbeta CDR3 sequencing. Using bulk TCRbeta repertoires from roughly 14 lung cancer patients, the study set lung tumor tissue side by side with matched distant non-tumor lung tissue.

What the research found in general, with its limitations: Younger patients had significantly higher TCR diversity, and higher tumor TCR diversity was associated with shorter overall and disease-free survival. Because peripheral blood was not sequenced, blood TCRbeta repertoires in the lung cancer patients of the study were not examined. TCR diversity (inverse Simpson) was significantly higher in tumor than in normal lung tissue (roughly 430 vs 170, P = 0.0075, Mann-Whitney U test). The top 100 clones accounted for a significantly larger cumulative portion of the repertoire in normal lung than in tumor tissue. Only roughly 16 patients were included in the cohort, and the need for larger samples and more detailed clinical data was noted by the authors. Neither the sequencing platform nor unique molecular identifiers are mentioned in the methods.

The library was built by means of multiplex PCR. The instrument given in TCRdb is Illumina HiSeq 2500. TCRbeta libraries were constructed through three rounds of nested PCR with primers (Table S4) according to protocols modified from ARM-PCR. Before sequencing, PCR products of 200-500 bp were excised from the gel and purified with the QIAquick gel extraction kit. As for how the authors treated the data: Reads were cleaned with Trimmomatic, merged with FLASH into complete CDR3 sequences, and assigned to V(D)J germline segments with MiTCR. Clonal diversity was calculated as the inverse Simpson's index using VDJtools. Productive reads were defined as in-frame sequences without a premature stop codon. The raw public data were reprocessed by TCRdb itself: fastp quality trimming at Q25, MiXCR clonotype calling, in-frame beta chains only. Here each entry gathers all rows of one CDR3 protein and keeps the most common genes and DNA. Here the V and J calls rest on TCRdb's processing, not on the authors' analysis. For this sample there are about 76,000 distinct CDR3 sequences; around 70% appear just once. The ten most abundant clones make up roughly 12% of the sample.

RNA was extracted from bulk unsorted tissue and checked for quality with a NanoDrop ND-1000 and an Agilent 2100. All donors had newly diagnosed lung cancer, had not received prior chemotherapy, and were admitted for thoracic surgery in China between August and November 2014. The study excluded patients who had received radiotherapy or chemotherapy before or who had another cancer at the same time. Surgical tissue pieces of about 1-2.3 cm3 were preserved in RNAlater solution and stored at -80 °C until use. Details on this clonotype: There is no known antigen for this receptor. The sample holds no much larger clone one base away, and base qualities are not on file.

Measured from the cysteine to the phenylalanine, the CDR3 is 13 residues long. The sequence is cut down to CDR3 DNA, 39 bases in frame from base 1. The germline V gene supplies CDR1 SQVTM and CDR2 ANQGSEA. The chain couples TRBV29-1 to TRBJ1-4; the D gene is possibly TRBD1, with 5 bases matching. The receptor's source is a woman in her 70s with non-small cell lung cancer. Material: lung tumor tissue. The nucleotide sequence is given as TGCAGTGCCTTTGGGACTGCAGTTGAAAAACTGTTTTTT. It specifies CSAFGTAVEKLFF.